This TCR beta chain derives from a study of cytomegalovirus exposure and HLA in healthy donors. About the study: A preliminary data release comprised 70 million to 95 million unique TCRs obtained from HLA-typed donors. General study findings and limits: Earlier analysis yielded a pattern in which most TCR beta V segments were productive about 90% or about 30% of the time. The authors listed over 150 TCR beta chains as cytomegalovirus-associated.

The length of the CDR3 is 14 residues. Trimming cost V 0 bases and J 2 bases, with 8 bases left between them. From germline, CDR1 is SGDLS and CDR2 YYNGEE. Researchers ran the PCR with 60 Vbeta and 13 Jbeta primers. Clones were sequenced by immunoSEQ multiplex PCR, and TCRdb holds only the in-frame ones, with some missing. The data hold about 90,000 clones, with more than 60% observed a single time. Details on this clone: Its antigen is unknown.

The chain carries TRBV9 and TRBJ1-2; no clear D gene. The sequencing input was PBMCs. The TCR comes from a man younger than 45 in good health and CMV-seronegative. CDR3 loop: CASSVVSGNYGYTF. As DNA, the CDR3 is TGTGCCAGCAGCGTAGTTTCGGGGAACTATGGCTACACCTTC.